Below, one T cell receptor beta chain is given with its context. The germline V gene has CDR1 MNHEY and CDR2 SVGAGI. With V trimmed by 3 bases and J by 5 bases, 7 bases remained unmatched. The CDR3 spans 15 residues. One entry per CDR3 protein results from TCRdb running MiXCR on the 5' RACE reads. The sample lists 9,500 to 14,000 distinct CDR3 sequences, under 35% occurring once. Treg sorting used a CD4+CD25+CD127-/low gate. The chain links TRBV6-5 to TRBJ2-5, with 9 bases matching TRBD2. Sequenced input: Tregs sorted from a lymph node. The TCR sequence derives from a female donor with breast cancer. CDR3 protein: CASSYGSGSQETQYF. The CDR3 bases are TGTGCCAGCAGTTATGGTAGCGGGAGTCAGGAGACCCAGTACTTC.